This T cell receptor (beta chain) was captured in a study of cytomegalovirus exposure and HLA in healthy donors (dated by TCRdb to about 2017). Notes on the research overall: An earlier analysis of 587 of the donors reported 276 Gb of sequence data and approximately 120 million unique TCR beta sequences obtained from some 170 million T cells. Approximately 310 gigabases of sequencing data and approximately 92 million unique TCR sequences made up an early release that covered several hundred HLA-typed donors. Among the 398 genotyped donors, around 81% belonged to the genetic ancestry cluster associated with self-reported Caucasian donors. The study was designed to test whether signatures of past pathogen exposure could be identified by cataloging public T cell receptors. The T cell repertoires of about 700 subjects were profiled by immunosequencing and related to cytomegalovirus serostatus. In addition to the first cohort of approximately 650 subjects, a separate validation cohort of approximately 130 different subjects was used. To predict cytomegalovirus infection status, the study brought together high-throughput TCR immunosequencing, statistical association of individual TCRs with disease status, and machine learning. To study patterns of TCR occurrence, a later analysis re-analyzed previously published TCR beta repertoires from hundreds of donors and added high-resolution HLA genotyping. In the later analysis, no new phenotypic data were used to find candidate immune exposures; instead, reliance was placed on TCR beta sequences and their occurrence across donors. To decide whether each TCR beta V gene segment behaved as functional or pseudogenic, an earlier analysis of some 580 of the donors relied on high-throughput TCR beta sequencing. Alongside the repertoire data, information on donor age, sex, ethnicity and CMV serostatus was compiled. A later genetic analysis used genome-wide SNP genotypes for about 55% of the 666 donors, treating that subset as a discovery cohort. All discovery cohort repertoires had been generated using a single sequencing platform. Class I and class II HLA loci were covered by the typing at four-digit resolution. The number of typed donors differed by locus: roughly 629-640 for A, B, C, DRB1 and DQB1; some 500 for DQA1; approximately 600 for DPA1; and around 470 for DPB1. Four or five DR-DQ haplotypes were handled as single units for association and clustering because linkage in the cohort was strong. Across around 400 genotyped donors of the cohort, an average of roughly 250,000 unique TCR beta nucleotide sequences per donor were sequenced, and roughly 18% of those sequences were non-productive.

General conclusions and limits of the study: Compared with equally common non-associated chains, HLA-associated TCR beta chains in a later analysis were more clonally expanded and had lower generation probabilities. Compared with the approximately 700-donor mean, donors in an Asian-associated ancestry cluster had fewer N-insertions in productive TCRs, according to a later genetic analysis. Linkage disequilibrium might explain the correlated functional status among segregating V segments, but an unknown experimental factor could not be excluded. In the study, some 160 TCR beta chains were listed as associated with cytomegalovirus. Because HLA typing was missing for some donors at each locus, association tests included only the typed subset. In vitro tests confirmed that a few of the cytomegalovirus-associated TCR beta chains recognize cytomegalovirus antigens. The cohort was sequenced for TCR beta chains only, and without alpha or paired-chain data the features that could be detected were limited. Presence/absence analyses assumed roughly uniform sequencing depth across donors, an assumption that may not hold. In a later analysis, several top co-occurrence clusters were reported to appear linked to parvovirus B19, influenza, CMV and Epstein-Barr virus. Broadly in line with IMGT annotations, most TCR beta V segments showed up in productive rearrangements about 87% or about 30% of the time in an earlier analysis of around 550 of the donors. A cluster of highly shared sequence variants was judged likely to represent a technical artifact of the sequencing pipeline. Most TCR sequences were seen in very few donors, while some public TCRs were found in many individuals. In a later analysis, most CMV-associated TCR beta chains were found to appear HLA-restricted, with HLA associations seemingly driven largely by CMV exposure. A further reported finding was that TCR beta sequences accurately predicted the HLA-A and HLA-B alleles for most subjects in the first cohort. Immune exposure information for the cohort was limited to CMV serostatus. It was suggested by the authors that the approach could potentially be generalized to other disease states and immunological phenotypes. An association between a missense DCLRE1C variant and V-gene and J-gene trimming of TCR beta chains was found in a later genetic analysis and replicated in an independent cohort. The classifier was reported to diagnose cytomegalovirus status with high specificity and sensitivity in both the original cohort and the validation cohort. In a later analysis, around 17,000 TCR beta sequences were associated with specific HLA alleles at a false discovery rate of 0.05. In a later analysis, TCR association rates were found to vary across HLA loci, with the most associated TCRs seen for DRB1 alleles and the fewest for HLA-C alleles. Because counts were too low, some 17 rarely observed V segments, including chromosome 9 orphons, were excluded from the earlier analysis of under 650 of the donors. Assigning TCR associations to individual alleles was difficult when HLA alleles, especially DR and DQ, strongly co-occurred.

About this clone itself: Its antigen specificity is not known. Base-call qualities are not available, and no considerably larger clone is one nucleotide away.

The cohort consisted of approximately 670 healthy bone marrow donors. All cohort members were sampled while nominally healthy, although unrecorded immune exposures were likely present. The donor was CMV seropositive and was included in the group of 250 to 300 seropositive cohort members. A peripheral blood sample was collected from each donor, and TCR beta sequencing was performed on peripheral blood mononuclear cells. Genomic DNA was extracted from the blood cell samples with the Qiagen DNeasy Blood Extraction Kit. Library creation used the immunoSEQ multiplex PCR assay. The multiplex PCR relied on a mix of 60 forward primers for TCR Vbeta segments and 13 reverse primers for TCR Jbeta segments. The CDR3 region of rearranged TCR beta genes was amplified from genomic DNA with a multiplex PCR assay. The amplified TCR beta libraries were sequenced on the Illumina HiSeq System as 87-base-pair reads. The original methods were these. A later analysis tallied 75 million to 95 million unique TCR beta chains across the 666 repertoires, and some 10 million of those chains were shared by two or more donors. A nearest-neighbor algorithm error-corrected the raw reads and collapsed the reads into unique sequences, merging closely related sequences to remove PCR and sequencing errors. V, D and J gene segments were assigned by aligning CDR3 sequences to IMGT reference sequences. For a sequence to be retained, a match of at least six nucleotides was required to both a V gene segment and a J gene segment. A rearrangement was called productive if the CDR3 had no stop codons and remained in frame with V and J, and every other rearrangement was called non-productive. Following IMGT convention, CDR3 was defined as the stretch from the second conserved V-encoded cysteine to the conserved J-encoded phenylalanine. The earlier analysis of 450 to 750 of the donors excluded any sequence lacking an unambiguous match to a single V gene segment. In an earlier analysis of several hundred of the donors, V segments were called functional above 56.7% productive rearrangements and were called segregating when the between-donor standard deviation exceeded 5%. A statistical classification framework was built for diagnosing cytomegalovirus status from the catalog of TCR beta chain sequences. V and J gene assignment, in a later analysis, came from comparing TCR nucleotide sequences with IMGT/GENE-DB human TR gene sequences. A later analysis assigned CDR3 sequences and most-parsimonious VDJ recombination scenarios with the TCRdist pipeline. In a later analysis, each TCR beta chain was defined by its CDR3 amino acid sequence together with its V-gene family, and reads without a unique V-gene family were excluded. As a way to deal with suspected cross-contamination and a sequencing artifact, a later analysis dropped hundreds of nucleotide sequences that were highly shared and had low generation probability. In a later analysis, a clonal expansion index was calculated for each public chain from normalized within-repertoire ranks of inferred template counts. A later analysis computed generation probabilities with a VDJ recombination model fitted to out-of-frame rearrangements, and checked the results against IGoR. In a later analysis, TCR-TCR, TCR-HLA and TCR-CMV co-occurrence was scored with hypergeometric tests, and a repertoire-size bias correction was applied to TCR pairs. To estimate false discovery rates, a later analysis permuted the HLA or CMV assignments 20 times. In a later analysis, co-occurring TCRs were grouped using DBSCAN, and TCRdist sequence similarity was added for clustering within HLA-allele-positive subsets. Repertoires with fewer than 30,000 or more than 120,000 public chains were left out of co-occurrence clustering, as were about 5 repertoires with anomalous nucleotide sharing. The table comes from immuneACCESS by way of TCRdb, which keeps in-frame sequences with V and J called. Part of the clones is missing from these tables; in studies checked, under half for an unresolved V gene and the rest for unknown reasons. V, J and clone size were drawn from that table, and D and trimming were deduced from the DNA. The sample table contains 95,000 or so clones; only one count was recorded for under 90% of them. The ten largest clones represent approximately 4% of the sample.

The TCR originated in a woman in her sixties or seventies in good health and CMV-seropositive. Sequencing was done on a sample of PBMCs.

CDR3 protein: CASSLGLAETYEQYF. In nucleotide form, the sequence is TGTGCCAGCAGCTTAGGGCTAGCGGAGACCTACGAGCAGTACTTC. This chain joins TRBV7-2 to TRBJ2-7; 7 bases in the middle match TRBD2. The CDR3 runs 15 residues from the cysteine to the phenylalanine. The DNA shown is the 45-base CDR3, in frame from base 1. V loses 1 base at its end and J loses 2 bases; junction bases beyond the gene matches: 5. Sequences SGHTA (CDR1) and FQGNSA (CDR2) are obtained from the germline V gene. Reference TRBV7-2 and TRBJ2-7 proteins supply the regions before and after the CDR3; the full variable domain is: GAGVSQSPSNKVTEKGKDVELRCDPISGHTALYWYRQSLGQGLEFLIYFQGNSAPDKSGLPSDRFSAERTGGSVSTLTIQRTQQEDSAVYLCASSLGLAETYEQYFGPGTRLTVT.